One sample yielded the 9 T cell receptor beta chains listed below, sequenced in a study of cytotoxic CD8 clonotypes in ibrutinib-treated CLL. Sequencing used immunoSEQ multiplex PCR; TCRdb keeps in-frame clones, though not all of them. The data contain approximately 150,000 clones, about 88% of them singletons. The sequenced sample was PBMCs, obtained at disease progression, from a patient treated with ibrutinib. These receptors were taken from a human donor with chronic lymphocytic leukemia.

The chain uses TRBV19 and TRBJ2-3; 7 positions match TRBD1. CDR1 and CDR2 (germline): LNHDA, SQIVND (reference sequence). V lost 6 bases and J lost 2; bases outside the gene matches: 5. CDR3 length equals 14 residues. CDR3 coding DNA: TGTGCCAGTAGGGACAGGCCTGACACAGATACGCAGTATTTT. It codes for CASRDRPDTDTQYF.

The J gene is TRBJ1-1, the V gene TRBV5-1, with a weak D call TRBD1 (5 bases). Looked up from germline, CDR1 is SGHRS and CDR2 is YFSETQ. V lost 0 bases to trimming and J lost 4 bases, with 16 bases between them. This CDR3 is built from 16 residues. The CDR3 DNA reads TGCGCCAGCAGCTTGGCCGGGGCATGGAAAGTCACTGAAGCTTTCTTT. Its translation: CASSLAGAWKVTEAFF.

The chain employs TRBV5-1 and TRBJ2-5, with 7 bases matching TRBD1. Germline assignment: CDR1 SGHRS and CDR2 YFSETQ. There are 16 residues in the CDR3. The junction had 12 bases not matched to a gene; V was cut back by 3 bases and J by 4 bases. The CDR3, as DNA: TGCGCCAGCAGCTGGGGCCAAGGGGGCCGGGGAGAGACCCAGTACTTC. Protein: CASSWGQGGRGETQYF.

Note on this clone: The same CDR3 arises from other DNA sequences in this sample as well. This chain joins TRBV7-3 and TRBJ1-1; no definite D call. Between the trimmed V and J ends, which lost 1 base and 1 base, there was a span of 7 bases. CDR3 length: 14 residues. The germline gives CDR1 SGHTA, CDR2 FQGTGA. Here the CDR3 DNA reads TGTGCCAGCAGCTTAAACGGTGGGAACACTGAAGCTTTCTTT. Translating gives CASSLNGGNTEAFF.

The CDR3 is CASSVEPTPGDTGELFF. The CDR3 DNA reads TGTGCCAGCAGCGTAGAGCCAACCCCAGGGGACACCGGGGAGCTGTTTTTT. The J gene is TRBJ2-2, the V gene TRBV9, with D possibly being TRBD1 (6 bases). V dropped 0 bases and J dropped 3 bases, with 15 bases sitting between them. The germline V gene has CDR1 SGDLS and CDR2 YYNGEE. The CDR3 extends over 17 amino acids.

The chain carries TRBV5-1 and TRBJ2-3; 7 bases agree with TRBD2. The CDR3 runs 14 residues. J lost 1 base, V lost 6 bases, and 5 bases had no gene match. The germline V gene has CDR1 SGHRS and CDR2 YFSETQ. The chain's CDR3 is CASTQTSGTDTQYF. The CDR3 bases are TGCGCCAGCACCCAAACTAGCGGCACAGATACGCAGTATTTT. Using reference TRBV5-1 and TRBJ2-3 for the parts outside the CDR3, the full variable domain is KAGVTQTPRYLIKTRGQQVTLSCSPISGHRSVSWYQQTPGQGLQFLFEYFSETQRNKGNFPGRFSGRQFSNSRSEMNVSTLELGDSALYLCASTQTSGTDTQYFGPGTRLTVL.

V and J are TRBV5-1 and TRBJ2-1; 7 nucleotides agree with TRBD2. Germline V lookup: CDR1 SGHRS, CDR2 YFSETQ. The CDR3 sequence is 13 residues long. V shed 1 base and J 9 bases; nucleotides not matched to a gene: 4. CDR3 sequence (DNA): TGCGCCAGCAGCTTGAGCAGGGAGGGTGAGCAGTTCTTC. Protein sequence: CASSLSREGEQFF. Filled out from reference TRBV5-1 and TRBJ2-1, the complete variable domain reads KAGVTQTPRYLIKTRGQQVTLSCSPISGHRSVSWYQQTPGQGLQFLFEYFSETQRNKGNFPGRFSGRQFSNSRSEMNVSTLELGDSALYLCASSLSREGEQFFGPGTRLTVL.

The chain joins TRBV7-8 to TRBJ2-7; D unclear. This CDR3 comprises 14 residues. CDR1 SGHVS and CDR2 FQNEAQ come from the germline V gene. V was trimmed by 0 bases and J by 1 base, leaving 7 bases between them. The CDR3 is CASSLAEFSYEQYF. The CDR3 DNA reads as TGTGCCAGCAGCTTAGCGGAGTTTTCCTACGAGCAGTACTTC.

This clone was found a few times. The chain uses TRBV29-1 and TRBJ1-2, with D unclear. CDR1 and CDR2 from the germline V gene are SQVTM and ANQGSEA. V dropped 3 bases and J dropped 4 bases, with 9 bases sitting between them. The CDR3 spans 12 residues. This CDR3 is CSVDVLFYGYTF. CDR3 bases: TGCAGCGTTGACGTACTATTCTATGGCTACACCTTC.